One sample yielded the 6 T cell receptor beta chains listed below, sequenced in a study of blood T cell repertoires in COVID-19. Data came from immunoSEQ multiplex PCR; TCRdb stores just in-frame clones and leaves some out. The table lists approximately 72,000 clones, roughly 86% of them singletons. The source material was peripheral blood. The receptors come from a woman aged 55-69 years with acute or convalescent COVID-19.

This rearrangement joins TRBV28 to TRBJ2-7, with 9 positions matching TRBD2. CDR3 size: 16 residues. The V gene end was trimmed by 5 bases and the J gene end by 2 bases; junction bases not matched to a gene: 10. The V gene's germline CDR1 is MDHEN and CDR2 SYDVKM. The CDR3 DNA sequence: TGTGCCAGCAGTGCCCTAGTTGCGGGGGGGGCCTACGAGCAGTACTTC. Its translation: CASSALVAGGAYEQYF.

The chain carries TRBV12-3 or TRBV12-4 and TRBJ1-1; D gene ambiguous. Trimming stripped 2 bases from V and 3 bases from J, with 7 bases between. The CDR3 covers 13 residues. CDR3 sequence (DNA): TGTGCCAGCAGTTTATCTGCGGACACTGAAGCTTTCTTT. Its protein is CASSLSADTEAFF.

There are a few counts of this clone. V usage is TRBV6-5 and J usage is TRBJ1-5; D unresolved. The CDR3 has 14 amino acids. CDR1 and CDR2 (germline): MNHEY, SVGAGI. V shed 6 bases and J shed 1 base, with 10 bases lying between them. The DNA for the CDR3 is TGTGCCAGCAGCCACTCGGGGAGCAATCAGCCCCAGCATTTT. Residues: CASSHSGSNQPQHF.

The rearrangement uses TRBV5-4 and TRBJ1-2, with D possibly being TRBD1 (6 bases). Germline V gives CDR1 SGHNT, CDR2 YYREEE (reference sequence). The V gene lost 5 bases and the J gene lost 2 bases, with 10 bases spanning the gap. This CDR3 region has 13 residues. CDR3 residues: CASRQGPNYGYTF. In DNA form, the CDR3 reads TGTGCCAGCAGACAGGGACCCAACTATGGCTACACCTTC. Using reference TRBV5-4 and TRBJ1-2 for the parts outside the CDR3, the full variable domain is ETGVTQSPTHLIKTRGQQVTLRCSSQSGHNTVSWYQQALGQGPQFIFQYYREEENGRGNFPPRFSGLQFPNYSSELNVNALELDDSALYLCASRQGPNYGYTFGSGTRLTVV.

The chain uses TRBV3-1 (or the pseudogene TRBV3-2) and TRBJ2-3, with 7 bases lining up with TRBD2. Germline V gene sequence: CDR1 LGHDT, CDR2 YNNKEL (reference sequence). The CDR3 sequence is 18 residues long. J gave up 2 bases and V 0 bases, and 11 bases lay outside the gene matches. CDR3 in DNA: TGTGCCAGCAGCCAAGATTTCCTGAGCGGGGACCTCACAGATACGCAGTATTTT. It is translated as CASSQDFLSGDLTDTQYF.

The chain links TRBV29-1 to TRBJ1-4; the match to TRBD1 covers 7 bases. V gave up 0 bases and J gave up 6 bases; unmatched junction bases: 7. This CDR3 is 15 amino acids long. Germline V gene data show CDR1 as SQVTM and CDR2 as ANQGSEA. CDR3 sequence reads: CSVEDEGGGDEKLFF. The CDR3 DNA reads TGCAGCGTTGAAGATGAAGGAGGGGGCGATGAAAAACTGTTTTTT.